This TCR beta chain was sequenced in a study of blood T cell repertoires in COVID-19. Study details: COVID-19 samples collected from the United States, Italy and Spain covered acute and convalescent phases. PBMCs, B-cell-depleted T cells, or T cells were the source of the cDNA or gDNA that made up the material.

With V trimmed by 4 bases and J by 11 bases, 13 bases remained unmatched. Germline V gene data show CDR1 as LGHDT and CDR2 as YNNKEL (reference sequence). The CDR3 is made up of 15 amino acids. Per the study methods: Cell counts per sample came from amplifying reference gene primers. Using immunoSEQ multiplex PCR, the repertoire was profiled, and TCRdb retains in-frame clones only, with some absent. The DNA was the basis for D and trimming; V, J and clone size are from that table. Of 200,000 to 250,000 clones in the sample, around 88% were seen once. The chain has TRBV3-1 (or the pseudogene TRBV3-2) and TRBJ2-1, with TRBD2 matching 8 bases. The material sequenced was peripheral blood. The sequence was obtained from a woman aged 25 to 45 who had recovered from COVID-19. The CDR3 DNA reads TGTGCCAGCAGCCCCGGGACTAGAGGGGCCCTAAAGCAGTTCTTC. This sequence encodes CASSPGTRGALKQFF.